The 24 T cell receptor beta chains presented below share a single source sample, sequenced in a study of T cells in tumors after PD-1 blockade. Using immunoSEQ multiplex PCR, the repertoire was profiled, and TCRdb retains in-frame clones only, with some absent. In the table there are 45,000 or so clones, around four fifths of which are singletons. The material sequenced was PBMCs, taken before anti-PD-1 therapy. All receptors come from a human donor with advanced basal cell or squamous cell carcinoma (not recorded which).

The chain carries TRBV19 and TRBJ1-4; TRBD1 might be the D (5 bases). Germline-derived CDR1 and CDR2 are LNHDA and SQIVND (reference sequence). Trimming left V 5 bases short and J 6 bases short, with 10 bases between. This CDR3 spans 13 amino acids. The DNA for the CDR3 is TGTGCCAGTAGTCCTCAGGGCCATGAAAAACTGTTTTTT. Its protein is CASSPQGHEKLFF.

The chain employs TRBV7-2 and TRBJ2-2; a weak D match, TRBD1 (6 bases). The V gene's germline CDR1 is SGHTA and CDR2 FQGNSA. Trimming shortened V by 5 bases and J by 0 bases, and 10 bases separated the two germline ends. There are 15 residues in the CDR3. CDR3 in amino acids: CASSQQGANTGELFF. In DNA, the CDR3 is TGTGCCAGCAGCCAACAGGGCGCGAACACCGGGGAGCTGTTTTTT.

This chain connects TRBV19 to TRBJ2-2, with 12 bases matching TRBD1. J lost 5 bases, V lost 2 bases, and 6 bases had no gene match. The CDR3 has 17 residues. CDR1 is LNHDA and CDR2 is SQIVND in the germline V gene (reference sequence). The DNA for the CDR3 is TGTGCCAGTAGTATACGCCGGGACAGGGGGCTTACCGGGGAGCTGTTTTTT. Translated: CASSIRRDRGLTGELFF.

V gene TRBV5-1 combines with J gene TRBJ1-1; D is unresolved. V lost 7 bases, J lost 4 bases, and 14 bases lay in between. There are 13 residues in the CDR3. Germline CDR1 is SGHRS and CDR2 is YFSETQ. The CDR3: CASGGPRSTEAFF. The DNA of the CDR3 is TGCGCCAGCGGCGGCCCACGGAGCACTGAAGCTTTCTTT. Combining the CDR3 with reference TRBV5-1 and TRBJ1-1 gives the whole variable domain KAGVTQTPRYLIKTRGQQVTLSCSPISGHRSVSWYQQTPGQGLQFLFEYFSETQRNKGNFPGRFSGRQFSNSRSEMNVSTLELGDSALYLCASGGPRSTEAFFGQGTRLTVV.

The chain links TRBV19 to TRBJ2-7; the D is unclear. V gave up 3 bases and J gave up 2 bases, with 8 bases separating them. Germline loops: CDR1 LNHDA, CDR2 SQIVND (reference sequence). The CDR3 runs to 13 residues. Here the CDR3 reads CASSIHSTYEQYF. The DNA of the CDR3 is TGTGCCAGTAGTATTCACAGCACCTACGAGCAGTACTTC.

In regard to this clone: This CDR3 is also generated by other DNA sequences in the sample. The J gene is TRBJ2-6, the V gene TRBV28; possibly TRBD1 or TRBD2 for D (7 bases each). The germline CDR1 and CDR2 sequences are MDHEN and SYDVKM. V was cut by 1 base and J by 3 bases, with 13 bases left in between. The CDR3 is 17 amino acids. The CDR3 nucleotides read TGTGCCAGCAGTTTATTTCAGGGGGGGCGTGGGGCCAACGTCCTGACTTTC. Translated, it gives CASSLFQGGRGANVLTF.

V gene TRBV5-4 combines with J gene TRBJ2-5; no definite D call. The CDR3 has 13 residues. The V end lost 0 bases, the J end lost 3 bases, and 6 bases lay between the germline ends. Germline lookup yields CDR1 SGHNT and CDR2 YYREEE (reference sequence). The CDR3 nucleotides read TGTGCCAGCAGCTTGGCAAGAGAAGAGACCCAGTACTTC. This gives the protein CASSLAREETQYF.

The J gene is TRBJ2-5, the V gene TRBV7-6; no firm D call. This CDR3 region has 13 residues. Between the trimmed V and J ends, which lost 4 bases and 2 bases, there was a span of 8 bases. The germline CDR1 and CDR2 sequences are SGHVS and FNYEAQ. The CDR3 loop reads CASSSGDQETQYF. For the CDR3, the DNA is TGTGCCAGCAGCTCGGGTGATCAAGAGACCCAGTACTTC. Using reference TRBV7-6 and TRBJ2-5 for the parts outside the CDR3, the full variable domain is GAGVSQSPRYKVTKRGQDVALRCDPISGHVSLYWYRQALGQGPEFLTYFNYEAQQDKSGLPNDRFSAERPEGSISTLTIQRTEQRDSAMYRCASSSGDQETQYFGPGTRLLVL.

The V and J genes are TRBV6-2 or TRBV6-3 and TRBJ2-6; D possibly corresponds to TRBD1 (5 bases). CDR1 is MNHEY, CDR2 SVGEGT, per germline. This CDR3 is built from 15 residues. The germline V and J ends were trimmed by 2 bases and 4 bases, with 9 bases remaining between them. In nucleotides, the CDR3 is TGTGCCAGCAGTTACAGGGGTACGGGGGCCAACGTCCTGACTTTC. It is translated as CASSYRGTGANVLTF.

The chain joins TRBV3-1 (or the pseudogene TRBV3-2) to TRBJ2-2; D uncertain. The germline CDR1 and CDR2 sequences are LGHDT and YNNKEL (reference sequence). CDR3 length equals 17 residues. V was shortened by 3 bases and J by 3 bases, with 17 bases between the two germline ends. The CDR3 DNA reads as TGTGCCAGCAGCCATTACGAAGGGCGGACCGACACCGGGGAGCTGTTTTTT. Amino acids: CASSHYEGRTDTGELFF.

The chain joins TRBV6-5 to TRBJ1-3, with 7 positions matching TRBD1. Germline V gene sequence: CDR1 MNHEY, CDR2 SVGAGI. Trimming at V came to 6 bases and at J to 11 bases, leaving 13 bases not matched to a gene. The CDR3 is 14 residues long. CDR3: CASSQTGEGGPIYF. Here the CDR3 DNA reads TGTGCCAGCAGCCAAACAGGGGAAGGTGGGCCCATATATTTT.

The genes are TRBV28 and TRBJ1-1, with a weak D call TRBD1 (5 bases). The V gene lost 6 bases and the J gene lost 1 base, with 18 bases spanning the gap. CDR1 and CDR2 (germline): MDHEN, SYDVKM. The CDR3 loop spans 16 amino acids. CDR3 nucleotide sequence: TGTGCCAGCAGCAAAACCGCTGCGGGGACGAACACTGAAGCTTTCTTT. Its protein product is CASSKTAAGTNTEAFF.

With respect to this clone: The sample has other DNA sequences that encode this CDR3 too. This sequence joins TRBV4-1 and TRBJ2-5; 10 bases are a match to TRBD1. The germline V gene has CDR1 MGHRA and CDR2 YSYEKL. There are 14 residues in the CDR3. V shed 4 bases, J shed 3 bases, and the junction held 2 bases outside the gene matches. The CDR3 coding sequence is TGCGCCAGCAGCCCGGGGACAGGGGAAGAGACCCAGTACTTC. It specifies CASSPGTGEETQYF.

The V gene is TRBV19, the J gene TRBJ1-3; no clear D gene. This CDR3 spans 16 amino acids. Germline V gives CDR1 LNHDA, CDR2 SQIVND (reference sequence). The ends were cut back, 3 bases at V and 0 bases at J, with 12 bases in the middle. The CDR3 region is CASSIGLVGSGNTIYF. DNA for the CDR3: TGTGCCAGTAGTATCGGGTTGGTGGGCTCTGGAAACACCATATATTTT.

This clone was recorded many times. The chain combines TRBV10-3 with TRBJ1-1; the D is unclear. Germline-derived CDR1 and CDR2 are ENHRY and SYGVKD. The V and J ends lost 0 bases and 0 bases respectively, with 2 bases between them. The CDR3 has 13 amino acids. CDR3 protein: CAISESMNTEAFF. CDR3 nucleotides: TGTGCCATCAGTGAGTCGATGAACACTGAAGCTTTCTTT.

This chain joins TRBV7-9 and TRBJ2-1; a weak D match, TRBD1 (5 bases). V was clipped by 4 bases and J by 7 bases, with 14 bases between them. This CDR3 has 14 amino acids. Germline CDR1 reads SEHNR; CDR2 reads FQNEAQ (reference sequence). DNA for the CDR3: TGTGCCAGCAGCTCGCCTGAGGCAGGGAATGAGCAGTTCTTC. Residues: CASSSPEAGNEQFF.

The J gene is TRBJ2-1, the V gene TRBV13; 13 bases map to TRBD2. This CDR3 contains 16 residues. Germline CDR1 and CDR2: PRHDT and FYEKMQ (reference sequence). After removal of 5 bases from V and 10 bases from J, the junction contained 11 bases not matched to a gene. Here the CDR3 reads CASSPPTSGGAGEQFF. CDR3 bases: TGTGCCAGCAGCCCCCCCACTAGCGGGGGGGCAGGGGAGCAGTTCTTC.

This chain connects TRBV7-9 to TRBJ2-6; D gene uncertain. This CDR3 spans 14 amino acids. Trimming removed 5 bases at V and 4 bases at J, with 9 bases between. The germline V gene has CDR1 SEHNR and CDR2 FQNEAQ (reference sequence). In nucleotides, the CDR3 is TGTGCCAGCAGCCTCCCGGACGGGGCCAACGTCCTGACTTTC. Translating it yields CASSLPDGANVLTF.

The chain has TRBV19 and TRBJ2-3; 8 bases are a match to TRBD2. This CDR3 has 16 amino acids. Germline loops: CDR1 LNHDA, CDR2 SQIVND (reference sequence). Trimming took 0 bases from V and 4 from J; bases not matched to a gene: 6. The chain's CDR3 is CASSIDPSGRADTQYF. The CDR3 DNA reads TGTGCCAGTAGTATAGACCCCAGCGGGAGAGCAGATACGCAGTATTTT.

This clone has a single count. V is TRBV5-4 and J is TRBJ2-7; TRBD2 matches at 10 bases. Unmatched junction bases numbered 7, after V lost 4 bases and J lost 3 bases. This CDR3 comprises 15 residues. Germline values: CDR1 SGHNT, CDR2 YYREEE (reference sequence). CDR3 region: CASSTPGTSDYEQYF. CDR3 DNA: TGTGCCAGCAGCACCCCGGGGACTAGCGACTACGAGCAGTACTTC.

The rearrangement links TRBV12-3 or TRBV12-4 to TRBJ2-3, with D hard to call. This CDR3 comprises 11 residues. The V and J ends lost 4 bases and 5 bases respectively, with 4 bases between them. The CDR3: CASSSGDTQYF. CDR3 bases: TGTGCCAGCAGTTCTGGAGATACGCAGTATTTT.

This clone was seen a few times. This chain joins TRBV20-1 and TRBJ2-4; D gene uncertain. Trimming took 3 bases from V and 3 from J, leaving 12 bases between them. The CDR3 is 14 amino acids. Looked up from germline, CDR1 is DFQATT and CDR2 is SNEGSKA (reference sequence). CDR3 sequence (DNA): TGCAGTGCTAGTGCCCCCTCGGGCAAAAACATTCAGTACTTC. Residues: CSASAPSGKNIQYF.

This clone was found a few times. The chain couples TRBV6-6 to TRBJ2-4; D possibly matches TRBD1 or TRBD2 (6 bases each). CDR1 is MNHNY, CDR2 SVGAGI, per germline (reference sequence). The CDR3 runs to 15 residues. V lost 2 bases to trimming and J lost 6 bases, with 14 bases between them. The CDR3 protein is CASSYQGRDGNIQYF. The CDR3, as DNA: TGTGCCAGCAGTTACCAGGGGCGGGACGGAAACATTCAGTACTTC.

The rearrangement uses TRBV5-1 and TRBJ2-3, with TRBD1 matching 9 bases. The junction had 12 bases not matched to a gene; V was cut back by 0 bases and J by 7 bases. Germline V lookup: CDR1 SGHRS, CDR2 YFSETQ. This CDR3 is 17 amino acids long. In DNA form, the CDR3 reads TGCGCCAGCAGCTTGGGATCGACAGGGGGTATGAGGAATACGCAGTATTTT. Protein product: CASSLGSTGGMRNTQYF.